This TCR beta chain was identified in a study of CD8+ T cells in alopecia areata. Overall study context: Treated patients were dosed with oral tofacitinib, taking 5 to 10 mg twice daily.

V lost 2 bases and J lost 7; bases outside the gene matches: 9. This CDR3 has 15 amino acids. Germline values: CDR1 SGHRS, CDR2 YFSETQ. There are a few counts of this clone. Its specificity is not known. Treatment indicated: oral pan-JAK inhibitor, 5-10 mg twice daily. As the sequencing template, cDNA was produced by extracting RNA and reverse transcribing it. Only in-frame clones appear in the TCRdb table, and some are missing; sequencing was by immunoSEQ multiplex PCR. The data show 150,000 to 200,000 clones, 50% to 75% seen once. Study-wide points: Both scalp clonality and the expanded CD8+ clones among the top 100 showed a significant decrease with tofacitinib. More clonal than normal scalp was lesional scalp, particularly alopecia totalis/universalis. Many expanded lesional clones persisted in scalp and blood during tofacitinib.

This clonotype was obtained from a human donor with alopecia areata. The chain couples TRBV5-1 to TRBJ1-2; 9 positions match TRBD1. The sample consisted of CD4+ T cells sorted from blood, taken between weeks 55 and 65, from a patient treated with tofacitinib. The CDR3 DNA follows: TGCGCCAGCAGCTTTTCTTCCACAGGGGGCGGTGGCTACACCTTC. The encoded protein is CASSFSSTGGGGYTF.